The T cell receptor beta chain under discussion was sequenced for a study of CD4 T cells in relation to SARS-CoV-2 and coronaviruses. Findings of the study overall: This crossreactivity analysis covered spike protein alone, no other viral proteins.

For this clone: Its target is not known.

Using immunoSEQ multiplex PCR, the repertoire was profiled, and TCRdb retains in-frame clones only, with some absent. The repertoire includes about 36,000 clones, about 79% of them detected once, and over 5% sits in the top ten. V dropped 0 bases and J dropped 7 bases, with 16 bases sitting between them. The CDR3 loop spans 15 amino acids. Germline-derived CDR1 and CDR2 are SGDLS and YYNGEE. The chain links TRBV9 to TRBJ1-2; D unclear. Material: naive CD4+ T cells from PBMCs, cultured in vitro. This sample's subset: naive CD4+ T cells isolated by negative enrichment. The source is an adult with COVID-19. Here the CDR3 reads CASSVEADTDAGYTF. In nucleotides, the CDR3 is TGTGCCAGCAGCGTAGAGGCTGACACCGACGCTGGCTACACCTTC.